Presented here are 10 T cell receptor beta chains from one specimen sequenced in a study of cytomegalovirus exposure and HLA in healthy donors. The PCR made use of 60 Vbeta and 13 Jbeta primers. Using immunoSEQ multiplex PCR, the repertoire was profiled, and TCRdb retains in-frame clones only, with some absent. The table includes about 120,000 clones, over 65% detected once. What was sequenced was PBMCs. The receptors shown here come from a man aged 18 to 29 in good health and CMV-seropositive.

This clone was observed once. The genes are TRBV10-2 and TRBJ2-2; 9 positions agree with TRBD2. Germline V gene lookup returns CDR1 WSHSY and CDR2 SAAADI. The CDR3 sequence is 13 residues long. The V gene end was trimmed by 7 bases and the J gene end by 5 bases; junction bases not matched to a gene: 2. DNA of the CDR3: TGCGCCAGCATGCTAGCGGGGACCGGGGAGCTGTTTTTT. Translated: CASMLAGTGELFF.

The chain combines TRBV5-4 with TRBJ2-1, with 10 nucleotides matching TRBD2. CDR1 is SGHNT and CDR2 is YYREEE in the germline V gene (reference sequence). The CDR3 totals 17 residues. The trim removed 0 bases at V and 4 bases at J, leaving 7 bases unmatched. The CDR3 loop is CASSLGSSGGVYNEQFF. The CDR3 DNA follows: TGTGCCAGCAGCTTGGGGTCTAGCGGGGGAGTTTACAATGAGCAGTTCTTC. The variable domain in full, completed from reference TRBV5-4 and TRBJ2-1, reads ETGVTQSPTHLIKTRGQQVTLRCSSQSGHNTVSWYQQALGQGPQFIFQYYREEENGRGNFPPRFSGLQFPNYSSELNVNALELDDSALYLCASSLGSSGGVYNEQFFGPGTRLTVL.

The CDR3 bases are TGTGCCAGCAGTGAGAACCGGGACTTAACTGAAGCTTTCTTT. This translates into CASSENRDLTEAFF. The chain couples TRBV2 to TRBJ1-1; tentatively, D is TRBD1 (5 bases). Germline assignment: CDR1 SNHLY and CDR2 FYNNEI. Trimming pared 3 bases from V and 5 bases from J, leaving 13 bases between. The CDR3 is made up of 14 amino acids.

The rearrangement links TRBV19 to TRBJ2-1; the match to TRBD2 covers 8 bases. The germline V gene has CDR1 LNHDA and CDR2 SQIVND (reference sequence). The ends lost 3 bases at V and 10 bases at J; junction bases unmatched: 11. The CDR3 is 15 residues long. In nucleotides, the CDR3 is TGTGCCAGTAGTATCGGGACTAGAGGGATTGGAGAGCAGTTCTTC. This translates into CASSIGTRGIGEQFF.

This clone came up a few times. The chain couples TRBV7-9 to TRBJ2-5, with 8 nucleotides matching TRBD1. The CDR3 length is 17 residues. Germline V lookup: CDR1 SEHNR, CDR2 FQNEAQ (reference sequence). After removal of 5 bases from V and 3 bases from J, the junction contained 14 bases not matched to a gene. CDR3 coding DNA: TGTGCCAGCAGCCCCCAAGCCGGACAGGGATACAAAGAGACCCAGTACTTC. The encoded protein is CASSPQAGQGYKETQYF.

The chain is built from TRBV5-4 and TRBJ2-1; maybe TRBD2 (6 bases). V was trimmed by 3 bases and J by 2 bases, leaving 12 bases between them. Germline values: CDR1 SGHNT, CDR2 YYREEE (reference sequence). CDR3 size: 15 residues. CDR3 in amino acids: CASSYISGPYNEQFF. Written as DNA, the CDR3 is TGTGCCAGCAGCTATATTAGCGGCCCCTACAATGAGCAGTTCTTC.

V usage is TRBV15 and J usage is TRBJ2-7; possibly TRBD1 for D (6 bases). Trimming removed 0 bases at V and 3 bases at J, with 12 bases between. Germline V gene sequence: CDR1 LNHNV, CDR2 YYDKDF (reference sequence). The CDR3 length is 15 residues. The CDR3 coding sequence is TGTGCCACCAGCAGAGATGGGGGCAGGGGCTACGAGCAGTACTTC. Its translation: CATSRDGGRGYEQYF.

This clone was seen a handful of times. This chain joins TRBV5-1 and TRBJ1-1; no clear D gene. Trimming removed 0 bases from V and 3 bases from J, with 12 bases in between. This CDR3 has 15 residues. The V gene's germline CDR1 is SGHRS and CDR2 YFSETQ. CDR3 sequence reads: CASSLDTGGYTEAFF. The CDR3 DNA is TGCGCCAGCAGCTTGGATACGGGTGGATACACTGAAGCTTTCTTT.

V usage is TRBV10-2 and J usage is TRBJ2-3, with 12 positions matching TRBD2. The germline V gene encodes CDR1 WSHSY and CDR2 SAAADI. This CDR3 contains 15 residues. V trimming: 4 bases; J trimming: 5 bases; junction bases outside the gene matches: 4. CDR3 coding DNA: TGCGCCAGCAGTGGACCGGGACTAGCGGGAGATACGCAGTATTTT. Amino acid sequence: CASSGPGLAGDTQYF.

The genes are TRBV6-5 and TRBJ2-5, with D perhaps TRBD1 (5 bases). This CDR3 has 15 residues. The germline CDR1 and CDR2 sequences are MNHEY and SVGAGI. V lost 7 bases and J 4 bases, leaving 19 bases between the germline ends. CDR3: CASNPRVLGPETQYF. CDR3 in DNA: TGTGCCAGCAACCCCAGGGTATTGGGTCCAGAGACCCAGTACTTC.